A selection of T cell receptor beta chains follows, all from one sample in a study of shared clonotypes between healthy human individuals. TCRdb's copy holds only in-frame clones and misses some; the assay was immunoSEQ multiplex PCR. Among a few million clones listed, more than 85% were seen once. Specimen: naive CD4+ T cells from PBMCs. Receptor source: a man in his late teens or twenties in good health. Some clones in this sample may be carry-over from other donors' samples. Each CDR3 is given with its conserved first and last residue. A D gene is named only where the DNA matches it firmly.

17 | TRBJ2-1 | . | TRBV27 | TGTGCCAGCAGTTTTCTCCCCCGGGGTGCCGGCCCCAATGAGCAGTTCTTC | CASSFLPRGAGPNEQFF
14 | TRBJ1-1 | . | TRBV27 | TGTGCCAGCAGTTTGCTACACCCGAACACTGAAGCTTTCTTT | CASSLLHPNTEAFF
16 | TRBJ2-5 | TRBD2 | TRBV7-8 | TGTGCCAGCAGCAAACGGGTAGCGGGAGAAGGAGAGACCCAGTACTTC | CASSKRVAGEGETQYF
14 | TRBJ1-5 | . | TRBV2 | TGTGCCAGCACCGGCACGGGATCTCATCAGCCCCAGCATTTT | CASTGTGSHQPQHF
15 | TRBJ2-6 | . | TRBV18 | TGTGCCAGCTCACCACAGGACTCTGGGGCCAACGTCCTGACTTTC | CASSPQDSGANVLTF
12 | TRBJ1-1 | . | TRBV29-1 | TGCAGCGGAGGACAGCCGAACACTGAAGCTTTCTTT | CSGGQPNTEAFF
14 | TRBJ2-2 | . | TRBV7-9 | TGTGCCAGCAGTTGGGGGTTTGGCACCGGGGAGCTGTTTTTT | CASSWGFGTGELFF
14 | TRBJ1-2 | TRBD1 | TRBV18 | TGTGCCAGCTCACTCGACAGGGGGCGAGACGTTAACACCTTC | CASSLDRGRDVNTF
17 | TRBJ2-2 | . | TRBV11-1 | TGTGCCAGCAGCTTAAGCGAGACTACAAGGGCCGCCGGGGAGCTGTTTTTT | CASSLSETTRAAGELFF
15 | TRBJ2-1 | TRBD2 | TRBV6-1 | TGTGCCAGCAGTATCCGACTAGCGGGGCACAATGAGCAGTTCTTC | CASSIRLAGHNEQFF
16 | TRBJ2-7 | . | TRBV6-6 | TGTGCCAGCAGAAGAAGAACGACAGCCCTCAGCGACGAGCAGTACTTC | CASRRRTTALSDEQYF
16 | TRBJ1-3 | . | TRBV9 | TGTGCCAGCAGCGTCAGGCCCTCGGACTCTGGAAACACCATATATTTT | CASSVRPSDSGNTIYF
16 | TRBJ2-2 | . | TRBV7-2 | TGTGCCAGCAGTTCAAAGGGTGGCAAGCCCGCCGTGGAGCTGTTTTTT | CASSSKGGKPAVELFF
16 | TRBJ2-5 | TRBD2 | TRBV25-1 | TGTGCCAGCAGTGAGGGGACGGCGGGAGTAGGGGAGACCCAGTACTTC | CASSEGTAGVGETQYF